A selection of T cell receptor beta chains follows, all from one sample in a study of T cells in Graves' hyperthyroidism and ophthalmopathy. TCRdb passed the multiplex PCR reads through MiXCR, listing each CDR3 protein once. This sample has roughly 500,000 distinct CDR3 sequences, with around 42% found just once. The material sequenced was peripheral blood or thyroid tissue (not recorded which). The receptors were gathered from an adult woman with Graves' disease, either hyperthyroidism or ophthalmopathy (not recorded which). The conserved cysteine and the conserved F or W are not part of the CDR3 here. Each record gives: clone size, J gene, V gene, CDR3 protein. A row's size may be missing; if present it is once, few, many or a size class.

NA	TRBJ1-3	TRBV19	ASSIPWGSGNTIY
few	TRBJ2-3	TRBV7-9	ASSLALEMQY
NA	TRBJ1-4	TRBV10-3	ASSRTGDNEKLF
NA	TRBJ2-7	TRBV15	ATSRDPGFSSYEQY
few	TRBJ1-5	TRBV6-6	ASSEGGKHQPQH
many	TRBJ1-5	TRBV4-1	ASSQGPGRDQPQH
many	TRBJ2-5	TRBV2	ASSVFGAKGTQY
NA	TRBJ2-7	TRBV20-1	SATQGQGEQY
NA	TRBJ2-5	TRBV10-3	AISALSGETQY
many	TRBJ1-1	TRBV4-2	ASSQSGDEAF
NA	TRBJ2-5	TRBV10-3	AISRAGGTFQETQY
NA	TRBJ1-6	TRBV2	ASRGPGPAFSPLH
NA	TRBJ2-7	TRBV5-1	ASSLGLGGRPPPEQY
NA	TRBJ2-7	TRBV28	ASSFGQFTTSEQY
NA	TRBJ1-2	TRBV28	ASGGSANYGYT
many	TRBJ1-1	TRBV4-1	ASSQDPGQRAF
many	TRBJ1-5	TRBV6-1	ASTLTGATNQPQH